This TCR beta chain is from a study of blood T cell dynamics during melanoma immunotherapy. As for this clone: Antigen: not known.

DNA loading was fixed at roughly 0.35 ug for all bulk PBMC samples. Produced via immunoSEQ multiplex PCR; TCRdb's table is partial and in-frame only. The sample has over 6,500 clones, over 80% seen once. Noted time point: pre-treatment baseline. Samples come from before therapy and from week 3 after the first blockade cycle. Apart from a couple of fast progressors, RECIST 1.1 response was judged 12 weeks post-infusion. Findings of the study overall: It remained unknown if the driving T cell clones were melanoma-specific.

Trimming pared 5 bases from V and 2 bases from J, leaving 10 bases between. Germline lookup yields CDR1 MDHEN and CDR2 SYDVKM. The CDR3 covers 13 residues. The material sequenced was blood, taken from a patient treated with checkpoint blockade. This chain connects TRBV28 to TRBJ2-7; D is possibly TRBD1 (6 bases). The source of this sequence is a human donor with melanoma. Some clones in this sample may be carry-over from other donors' samples. The CDR3 coding sequence is TGTGCCAGCAGTCGGACAGCGGCCTACGAGCAGTACTTC. Translation: CASSRTAAYEQYF.